The 2 T cell receptor beta chains below were found in one sample sequenced in a study of identical twins. Each CDR3 protein is one row after TCRdb ran MiXCR on the 5' RACE reads. This sample has about 240,000 distinct CDR3 sequences, with around 7.6% found just once. The sample was also reused in another study, on yellow fever vaccine responses in identical twins.

The sequenced material came from CD8+ T cells sorted from blood. The receptors were sampled from a woman aged 18-35 years in good health.

This clonotype has at least ten counts. This chain uses TRBV7-8 with TRBJ1-2, with 9 bases fitting TRBD1. After removal of 1 base from V and 2 bases from J, the junction contained 2 bases not matched to a gene. This CDR3 has 15 amino acids. Germline V gives CDR1 SGHVS, CDR2 FQNEAQ. CDR3 sequence reads: CASSLGTGENYGYTF. CDR3 nucleotide sequence: TGTGCCAGCAGCTTAGGGACAGGGGAGAACTATGGCTACACCTTC.

This clonotype was recorded at least ten times. V and J are TRBV28 and TRBJ2-7; TRBD1 matches at 7 bases. The CDR3 totals 16 residues. Trimming at V came to 5 bases and at J to 6 bases, leaving 16 bases not matched to a gene. Germline V gene sequence: CDR1 MDHEN, CDR2 SYDVKM. CDR3 loop: CASSPRAGGTLGEQYF. The CDR3 DNA reads as TGTGCCAGCAGTCCTAGGGCAGGGGGAACTTTGGGCGAGCAGTACTTC.